These T cell receptor beta chains were read from a single sample in a study of shared clonotypes between healthy human individuals. The protocol was immunoSEQ multiplex PCR, while the TCRdb copy is restricted to in-frame clones and leaves out a portion. Of 1,500,000 or so clones in the sample, approximately 98.5% were seen once. The material sequenced was naive CD4+ T cells sorted from blood. The origin of the receptors is a young man in good health. CDR3s include the opening cysteine and the closing phenylalanine or tryptophan. Fields, in order: D gene, J gene, V gene, clone size, CDR3 DNA, CDR3 protein. A D gene is named only where the DNA matches it firmly. Some rows mark clone size as missing; the rest say once, few, many or name a class of expanded clone.

>-|TRBJ2-7|TRBV18|once
TGTGCCAGCTCACCAGTTATTTCCTACGAGCAGTACTTC
CASSPVISYEQYF
>TRBD2|TRBJ2-7|TRBV11-2|once
TGTGCCAGCAGGTCGCTAGCGGGAGGTCCCTCCTACGAGCAGTACTTC
CASRSLAGGPSYEQYF
>-|TRBJ2-6|TRBV5-1|-
TGCGCCAGCAGCTTGGCCGCGGGGATTAACTCTGGGGCCAACGTCCTGACTTTC
CASSLAAGINSGANVLTF
>-|TRBJ2-2|TRBV7-9|-
TGTGCCAGCAGCTGGGGCATGACTCGGCAAGCCGGGGAGCTGTTTTTT
CASSWGMTRQAGELFF
>TRBD1|TRBJ1-5|TRBV19|-
TGTGCCAGTAGTAAAATACAGGGGGGTGGCAATCAGCCCCAGCATTTT
CASSKIQGGGNQPQHF
>TRBD1|TRBJ2-7|TRBV29-1|-
TGCAGCTATAGGTGGACAGGGGAGAGCGAGCAGTACTTC
CSYRWTGESEQYF
>-|TRBJ2-7|TRBV6-5|once
TGTGCCAGCAGTTACAAGCCGGGACGTAACTACGAGCAGTACTTC
CASSYKPGRNYEQYF
>TRBD2|TRBJ2-1|TRBV29-1|-
TGCAGCGGTACCGGGACTAGTGGCTCCTACAATGAGCAGTTCTTC
CSGTGTSGSYNEQFF
>-|TRBJ1-1|TRBV28|-
TGTGCCAGCAGTTCCGCCGGACGGGAAGCTTTCTTT
CASSSAGREAFF
>TRBD2|TRBJ2-3|TRBV6-1|-
TGTGCCAGCAGTGAAGGACAGGGCAGCGGGAGGACCACAGATACGCAGTATTTT
CASSEGQGSGRTTDTQYF